The 32 T cell receptor beta chains below were found in one sample sequenced in a study of OX40 agonist ivuxolimab in advanced cancers. To prepare the library, the immunoSEQ multiplex PCR assay was applied. TCRdb re-hosts the immuneACCESS table, in-frame sequences only. Its copies lack some clones; in the studies checked, an unresolved V gene accounts for under half of them, and the cause for the rest is not known. Counted in this sample were 26,000 or so clones; more than 70% of them appeared once. The leading ten clones occupy roughly 23% of the sample. The sample consisted of CD4+ or CD8+ T cells sorted from blood, taken in a trial of the OX40 agonist ivuxolimab. Source of these receptors: an adult with an advanced solid tumor such as melanoma, head and neck, liver or kidney cancer.

The chain uses TRBV2 and TRBJ2-1, with 12 bases identical to TRBD2. This CDR3 region has 14 residues. Germline assignment: CDR1 SNHLY and CDR2 FYNNEI. The V segment lost 4 bases and the J segment 9 bases; nucleotides outside the gene matches: 4. The CDR3 sequence is CASSGLAGVSEQFF. The CDR3 bases are TGTGCCAGCAGTGGACTAGCGGGAGTATCTGAGCAGTTCTTC.

This clone was picked up one time. The chain employs TRBV27 and TRBJ2-1; weak D call: TRBD2 (6 bases). The CDR3 runs 16 residues. Germline V gene lookup returns CDR1 MNHEY and CDR2 SMNVEV (reference sequence). Trimming stripped 0 bases from V and 0 bases from J, with 9 bases between. The CDR3 region is CASSLSRGSSYNEQFF. The CDR3 DNA reads TGTGCCAGCAGTTTATCACGGGGGAGCTCCTACAATGAGCAGTTCTTC.

V usage is TRBV7-9 and J usage is TRBJ2-1, with D hard to call. Looked up from germline, CDR1 is SEHNR and CDR2 is FQNEAQ (reference sequence). The CDR3 has 14 residues. Trimming stripped 0 bases from V and 7 bases from J, with 10 bases between. The CDR3 spells CASSLALRRNEQFF. The CDR3 DNA follows: TGTGCCAGCAGCTTAGCGCTAAGGCGGAATGAGCAGTTCTTC. Based on the CDR3 plus reference TRBV7-9 and TRBJ2-1, the full variable domain is DTGVSQNPRHKITKRGQNVTFRCDPISEHNRLYWYRQTLGQGPEFLTYFQNEAQLEKSRLLSDRFSAERPKGSFSTLEIQRTEQGDSAMYLCASSLALRRNEQFFGPGTRLTVL.

This chain joins TRBV7-6 and TRBJ1-1, with 8 bases that match TRBD1. With 4 bases clipped from V and 1 base from J, the junction kept 5 bases outside the gene matches. Germline V CDR1 and CDR2: SGHVS, FNYEAQ. This CDR3 region has 15 residues. For the CDR3, the DNA is TGTGCCAGCAGCTACAGACAGGGGACGAACACTGAAGCTTTCTTT. As protein: CASSYRQGTNTEAFF.

The chain combines TRBV7-8 with TRBJ2-7, with 8 bases that match TRBD1. Trimming removed 4 bases from V and 3 bases from J; junction bases left unmatched: 17. The CDR3 is 18 amino acids. Germline CDR1 and CDR2: SGHVS and FQNEAQ. CDR3 DNA: TGTGCCAGCAGCTCCCAAAAACCCCTTACGGGACAGGACTACGAGCAGTACTTC. This encodes CASSSQKPLTGQDYEQYF.

The chain links TRBV5-6 to TRBJ2-7, with 8 positions matching TRBD1. This CDR3 is 16 amino acids long. The junction had 14 bases not matched to a gene; V was cut back by 3 bases and J by 6 bases. Germline V gene lookup returns CDR1 SGHDT and CDR2 YYEEEE. In DNA, the CDR3 is TGTGCCAGCAGCTCATTCTTCGGACAGGGTCTTCTCGAGCAGTACTTC. This sequence encodes CASSSFFGQGLLEQYF.

This clone was detected only a few times. V usage is TRBV19 and J usage is TRBJ1-1, with D maybe TRBD1 (5 bases). CDR1 LNHDA and CDR2 SQIVND come from the germline V gene (reference sequence). The CDR3 contains 13 residues. The ends were cut back, 5 bases at V and 6 bases at J, with 13 bases in the middle. DNA of the CDR3: TGTGCCAGTAGTTGGCTAAGGGGCGCTGAAGCTTTCTTT. Translating gives CASSWLRGAEAFF.

This clone was seen only a few times. The chain recombines TRBV28 with TRBJ2-1; TRBD2 matches 9 bases. The germline V gene has CDR1 MDHEN and CDR2 SYDVKM. This CDR3 comprises 16 residues. V gave up 6 bases and J gave up 4 bases; unmatched junction bases: 10. The chain's CDR3 is CASRELSSGAYNEQFF. The CDR3 DNA reads as TGTGCCAGCAGGGAACTCTCTAGCGGGGCATACAATGAGCAGTTCTTC.

V gene TRBV4-1 combines with J gene TRBJ2-1; 8 bases line up with TRBD2. Germline V gives CDR1 MGHRA, CDR2 YSYEKL. CDR3 length: 14 residues. V trimming: 2 bases; J trimming: 9 bases; junction bases outside the gene matches: 6. The DNA for the CDR3 is TGCGCCAGCAGCCAAACGACTAGCGTCGGTGAGCAGTTCTTC. The encoded protein is CASSQTTSVGEQFF.

The chain links TRBV25-1 to TRBJ1-1; D remains unclear. V was clipped by 4 bases and J by 7 bases, with 7 bases between them. Germline-derived CDR1 and CDR2 are MGHDK and SYGVNS. The CDR3 extends over 11 amino acids. The CDR3 protein is CASSVSHEAFF. In DNA, the CDR3 is TGTGCCAGCAGTGTTAGTCATGAAGCTTTCTTT.

The chain uses TRBV7-6 and TRBJ2-5, with 8 bases that match TRBD2. The CDR3 runs to 14 residues. CDR1 and CDR2 (germline): SGHVS, FNYEAQ. The trim removed 5 bases at V and 4 bases at J, leaving 6 bases unmatched. The CDR3 reads CASSPTSGGETQYF. The CDR3 DNA reads as TGTGCCAGCAGCCCAACTAGCGGAGGAGAGACCCAGTACTTC. The full variable domain, in which reference TRBV7-6 and TRBJ2-5 provide the parts outside the CDR3, is GAGVSQSPRYKVTKRGQDVALRCDPISGHVSLYWYRQALGQGPEFLTYFNYEAQQDKSGLPNDRFSAERPEGSISTLTIQRTEQRDSAMYRCASSPTSGGETQYFGPGTRLLVL.

This clone was observed a handful of times. This chain links TRBV11-2 with TRBJ1-5, with a possible D match to TRBD1 (6 bases). CDR3 length equals 15 residues. V lost 5 bases to trimming and J lost 2 bases, with 13 bases between them. Germline-derived CDR1 and CDR2 are SGHAT and FQNNGV. CDR3 coding DNA: TGTGCCAGCAGCCCACAGGGATTTGGCAATCAGCCCCAGCATTTT. As protein: CASSPQGFGNQPQHF.

The chain joins TRBV27 to TRBJ1-5; unclear D gene. Trimming took off 5 bases at V and 2 bases at J, with 7 bases between the two ends. Germline lookup yields CDR1 MNHEY and CDR2 SMNVEV (reference sequence). CDR3 length: 13 residues. The CDR3 here is CASSNYGNQPQHF. The CDR3 nucleotides read TGTGCCAGCAGTAACTACGGCAATCAGCCCCAGCATTTT.

The V call is TRBV27, the J call TRBJ2-7, with a possible D match to TRBD2 (5 bases). The CDR3 sequence is 14 residues long. Germline values: CDR1 MNHEY, CDR2 SMNVEV (reference sequence). Trimming took off 8 bases at V and 2 bases at J, with 16 bases between the two ends. CDR3 DNA: TGTGCCAGCTCGAAAGCCCGGGGTACCTACGAGCAGTACTTC. Translation: CASSKARGTYEQYF.

This clone was seen only once. This chain connects TRBV27 to TRBJ2-5; TRBD2 is a possible D gene (6 bases). Germline CDR1 MNHEY, CDR2 SMNVEV (reference sequence). Trimming cost V 8 bases and J 5 bases, with 18 bases left between them. CDR3 length: 14 amino acids. This CDR3 reads CASSPGVEGETQYF. The CDR3 coding sequence is TGTGCCAGCTCCCCGGGGGTAGAGGGCGAGACCCAGTACTTC.

The chain combines TRBV7-3 with TRBJ2-2, with 9 nucleotides matching TRBD2. The V gene end was trimmed by 4 bases and the J gene end by 5 bases; junction bases not matched to a gene: 14. CDR1 and CDR2 (germline): SGHTA, FQGTGA. This CDR3 has 18 amino acids. This CDR3 is CASSSVQGGLAGTGELFF. The CDR3 DNA reads as TGTGCCAGCAGCTCCGTTCAGGGGGGGCTAGCGGGAACCGGGGAGCTGTTTTTT.

The chain carries TRBV6-1 and TRBJ2-1; D is ambiguous. CDR3 length: 12 residues. Trimming took 5 bases from V and 0 from J, leaving 2 bases between them. Germline CDR1 MNHNS, CDR2 SASEGT. The CDR3 here is CASSHSYNEQFF. DNA of the CDR3: TGTGCCAGCAGTCACTCCTACAATGAGCAGTTCTTC.

The genes are TRBV4-1 and TRBJ2-5; D call uncertain. The CDR3 contains 12 residues. The V gene lost 2 bases and the J gene lost 1 base, with 2 bases spanning the gap. Germline V gives CDR1 MGHRA, CDR2 YSYEKL. The CDR3 loop is CASSQPQETQYF. The CDR3 coding sequence is TGCGCCAGCAGCCAACCCCAAGAGACCCAGTACTTC.

The chain is built from TRBV4-2 and TRBJ2-5; TRBD2 agrees at 12 bases. The tail of the sequence fits TRBJ2-7 better, so the J call may be wrong. Germline V gene sequence: CDR1 LGHNA, CDR2 YNFKEQ. The CDR3 contains 18 residues. CDR3: CASSQDPASGGAVDEQYF. CDR3 nucleotides: TGTGCCAGCAGCCAAGATCCGGCTAGCGGGGGGGCTGTCGACGAGCAGTACTTC.

The rearrangement links TRBV9 to TRBJ2-1; D unclear. Germline V gene sequence: CDR1 SGDLS, CDR2 YYNGEE. The CDR3 sequence is 15 residues long. Between the trimmed V and J ends, which lost 0 bases and 0 bases, there was a span of 7 bases. CDR3 coding DNA: TGTGCCAGCAGCGTAGACAGCAGCTCCTACAATGAGCAGTTCTTC. It specifies CASSVDSSSYNEQFF.

The rearrangement links TRBV7-6 to TRBJ2-7; no clear D. Trimming left V 1 base short and J 1 base short, with 11 bases between. Per the germline V gene, CDR1 is SGHVS and CDR2 is FNYEAQ. This CDR3 region has 15 residues. This CDR3 reads CASSLEGSLSYEQYF. The CDR3 bases are TGTGCCAGCAGCTTAGAAGGCAGTCTATCCTACGAGCAGTACTTC.

The genes are TRBV7-9 and TRBJ2-7, with D unclear. The CDR3 extends over 11 amino acids. V dropped 5 bases and J dropped 6 bases, with 8 bases sitting between them. Germline V gene sequence: CDR1 SEHNR, CDR2 FQNEAQ (reference sequence). CDR3 loop: CASSPWGEQYF. Written as DNA, the CDR3 is TGTGCCAGCAGCCCGTGGGGCGAGCAGTACTTC.

The genes are TRBV27 and TRBJ1-5; D is undetermined. In germline, CDR1 is MNHEY, CDR2 SMNVEV (reference sequence). V dropped 2 bases and J dropped 5 bases, with 13 bases sitting between them. The CDR3 sequence is 15 residues long. CDR3 residues: CASSLGKLGDQPQHF. As DNA, the CDR3 is TGTGCCAGCAGTTTAGGGAAGTTGGGCGATCAGCCCCAGCATTTT.

The J gene is TRBJ1-1, the V gene TRBV30; D is unresolved. The CDR3 loop spans 11 amino acids. V lost 3 bases to trimming and J lost 5 bases, with 7 bases between them. Germline V CDR1 and CDR2: GTSNPN, SVGIG (reference sequence). The CDR3 nucleotides read TGTGCCTGGAGCCATGGGACTGAAGCTTTCTTT. This translates into CAWSHGTEAFF.

The chain recombines TRBV27 with TRBJ2-7; possible D gene TRBD1, 6 bases. Germline CDR1 is MNHEY and CDR2 is SMNVEV (reference sequence). This CDR3 is 17 amino acids long. V was trimmed by 3 bases and J by 2 bases, leaving 20 bases between them. CDR3 nucleotides: TGTGCCAGCAGTTTGTCAGGGGCCCGATTTACAGCCTACGAGCAGTACTTC. As protein: CASSLSGARFTAYEQYF.

The chain uses TRBV27 and TRBJ1-4; D not resolved. The CDR3 spans 15 residues. CDR1 is MNHEY, CDR2 SMNVEV, per germline (reference sequence). Trimming shortened V by 3 bases and J by 3 bases, and 11 bases separated the two germline ends. The CDR3 region is CASSFIGEPNEKLFF. The CDR3 region has the DNA TGTGCCAGCAGTTTTATTGGGGAGCCTAATGAAAAACTGTTTTTT. The whole variable domain, filled in from reference TRBV27 and TRBJ1-4, reads EAQVTQNPRYLITVTGKKLTVTCSQNMNHEYMSWYRQDPGLGLRQIYYSMNVEVTDKGDVPEGYKVSRKEKRNFPLILESPSPNQTSLYFCASSFIGEPNEKLFFGSGTQLSVL.

This rearrangement joins TRBV28 to TRBJ2-5; the D gene could be TRBD1 or TRBD2 (5 bases each). The CDR3 is 15 amino acids. The ends were cut back, 6 bases at V and 1 base at J, with 15 bases in the middle. Germline V lookup: CDR1 MDHEN, CDR2 SYDVKM. CDR3 sequence reads: CASSTSPGLQETQYF. The CDR3 DNA is TGTGCCAGCAGCACATCCCCGGGGCTCCAAGAGACCCAGTACTTC. Full variable domain (remainder filled in from reference TRBV28 and TRBJ2-5): DVKVTQSSRYLVKRTGEKVFLECVQDMDHENMFWYRQDPGLGLRLIYFSYDVKMKEKGDIPEGYSVSREKKERFSLILESASTNQTSMYLCASSTSPGLQETQYFGPGTRLLVL.

J is TRBJ2-3 and V is TRBV7-3; TRBD2 aligns across 10 bases. This CDR3 has 16 amino acids. With 5 bases clipped from V and 0 bases from J, the junction kept 5 bases outside the gene matches. Per the germline V gene, CDR1 is SGHTA and CDR2 is FQGTGA. CDR3 amino acids: CASSDPSGGSTDTQYF. In nucleotides, the CDR3 is TGTGCCAGCAGCGACCCTAGCGGGGGAAGCACAGATACGCAGTATTTT.

A single count supports this clone. The chain employs TRBV11-2 and TRBJ1-4; D is unclear. The CDR3 has 15 residues. Germline V CDR1 and CDR2: SGHAT, FQNNGV. V lost 1 base and J 6 bases, leaving 12 bases between the germline ends. The CDR3 region is CASSLVATLDEKLFF. For the CDR3, the DNA is TGTGCCAGCAGCTTAGTCGCCACGTTAGATGAAAAACTGTTTTTT.

This clone was counted once. This chain connects TRBV5-4 to TRBJ2-1; D might be TRBD1 (6 bases). The germline V gene has CDR1 SGHNT and CDR2 YYREEE (reference sequence). The germline V and J ends were trimmed by 1 base and 7 bases, with 9 bases remaining between them. This CDR3 region has 13 residues. The CDR3 loop reads CASSLTRGNEQFF. Here the CDR3 DNA reads TGTGCCAGCAGCTTGACCAGGGGAAATGAGCAGTTCTTC.

This rearrangement joins TRBV21-1 to TRBJ2-5. TRBV21-1 is noted as a pseudogene. The CDR3 spans 18 residues. The CDR3 here is CASSKGPALGPEQETQYF. CDR3 nucleotide sequence: TGTGCCAGCAGCAAAGGGCCGGCTCTTGGGCCGGAGCAAGAGACCCAGTACTTC.

V and J are TRBV13 and TRBJ1-1, with D unclear. The CDR3 has 13 residues. Germline V gene sequence: CDR1 PRHDT, CDR2 FYEKMQ (reference sequence). With 5 bases removed from V and 4 bases from J, the gap between germline ends came to 11 bases. The CDR3 coding sequence is TGTGCCAGCAGCCTGGGAGGAGGCACTGAAGCTTTCTTT. Translation: CASSLGGGTEAFF.